Listed below are T cell receptor beta chains from one sample, sequenced in a study of CD8+CD57+ T cells in acquired aplastic anemia. TCRdb reanalysed the reads using MiXCR and keeps one entry per CDR3 protein. The sample shows approximately 57,000 distinct CDR3 sequences, roughly three fifths of them seen only once. The source material was sorted CD4+, CD8+, or CD8+CD57+ T cells (not recorded which) from PBMCs. These receptors were collected from a human donor with aplastic anemia. Each CDR3 is given with its conserved first and last residue. A D gene is named only where the DNA matches it firmly. Only some rows state a clone size, as once, few, many or a class for expanded clones.

v_gene	abundance	j_gene	d_gene	CDR3nt	CDR3aa
TRBV7-7	-	TRBJ1-4	TRBD1	TGTGCCAGCAGCACCGGACAGGGGGGAGGTGAAAAACTGTTTTTT	CASSTGQGGGEKLFF
TRBV9	many	TRBJ1-1	-	TGTGCCAGCAGCGTAGGAGGTGCACCCACTGAAGCTTTCTTT	CASSVGGAPTEAFF
TRBV10-3	-	TRBJ2-3	-	TGTGCCATCAGTGAGGACTTAATGGGCCCAGATACGCAGTATTTT	CAISEDLMGPDTQYF
TRBV7-2	many	TRBJ2-1	-	TGTGCCAGCAGCTTAAGTACCCGACTGCGGTACAATGAGCAGTTCTTC	CASSLSTRLRYNEQFF
TRBV29-1	-	TRBJ1-2	-	TGCAGCGCGGGGGGGACGAACCGCCACTATGGCTACACCTTC	CSAGGTNRHYGYTF
TRBV19	many	TRBJ2-7	-	TGTGCCAGTAGTATAGTTGGGGGGACAGTCTCCTACGAGCAGTACTTC	CASSIVGGTVSYEQYF
TRBV9	-	TRBJ2-5	-	TGTGCCAGCAGCTCAAGGGTGGAGGGCTTGGAGACCCAGTACTTC	CASSSRVEGLETQYF
TRBV19	many	TRBJ2-1	-	TGTGCCAGTAGTATATCAGGACCTATTCGCAATGAGCAGTTCTTC	CASSISGPIRNEQFF
TRBV4-1	many	TRBJ2-1	-	TGCGCCAGCAGCCAAGCAGGGAATGAGCAGTTCTTC	CASSQAGNEQFF
TRBV24-1	-	TRBJ2-6	TRBD1	TGTGCCACCAGCCCCCGGGACAGGGGGATCGTCAACGTCCTGACTTTC	CATSPRDRGIVNVLTF
TRBV2	-	TRBJ1-4	TRBD1	TGTGCCAGTAGTGAAGTTACAGGGGATGAAAAACTGTTTTTT	CASSEVTGDEKLFF
TRBV25-1	-	TRBJ2-7	TRBD1	TGTGCCAGCAGTTACCAACCGGGACAGGGGCGAGGCGAGCAGTACTTC	CASSYQPGQGRGEQYF
TRBV19	many	TRBJ1-6	-	TGTGCCAGTAGTAAATTTAGGGATACCTCGAATTCACCCCTCCACTTT	CASSKFRDTSNSPLHF
TRBV15	-	TRBJ2-1	-	TGTGCCACCAGCAGAGACTATCACAATGAGCAGTTCTTC	CATSRDYHNEQFF
TRBV19	-	TRBJ1-4	-	TGTGCCAGTAGTGCACGACAGACCGACAATGAAAAACTGTTTTTT	CASSARQTDNEKLFF
TRBV2	-	TRBJ2-5	-	TGTGCCAGCAAGGAGGGCTGGAACCAAGAGACCCAGTACTTC	CASKEGWNQETQYF
TRBV11-2	many	TRBJ2-1	-	TGTGCCAGCAGCTTCCCCCTCTTGAGCTCCTACAATGAGCAGTTCTTC	CASSFPLLSSYNEQFF
TRBV19	once	TRBJ2-5	-	TGTGCCAGTAGTACCCAGGGACAAGAGACCCAGTACTTC	CASSTQGQETQYF
TRBV7-9	-	TRBJ2-5	-	TGTGCCAGCAGCTCTTTAGAGACCCAGTACTTC	CASSSLETQYF
TRBV10-3	once	TRBJ2-7	-	TGTGCCATCAGCGTCCTGGACTCCCGCTACGAGCAGTACTTC	CAISVLDSRYEQYF
TRBV15	-	TRBJ1-2	-	TGTGCCACCAGCAGAGATTTGGGAAGCCAACTATATGGCTACACCTTC	CATSRDLGSQLYGYTF
TRBV7-6	-	TRBJ1-1	-	TGTGCCACCAGCTGGTCGGGGGCCCGTGAAGCTTTCTTT	CATSWSGAREAFF
TRBV7-4	-	TRBJ1-2	TRBD1	TGTGCCAGCAGGCAGGGACAGAACTATGGCTACACCTTC	CASRQGQNYGYTF
TRBV11-2	many	TRBJ2-7	TRBD1	TGTGCCAGCAGTCCCGGACAGGGTGAATACGAGCAGTACTTC	CASSPGQGEYEQYF
TRBV7-3	many	TRBJ1-2	TRBD1	TGTGCCAGCAGCCCCGTTGGGGATGACAGGGTGGATGGCTACACCTTC	CASSPVGDDRVDGYTF
TRBV4-1	many	TRBJ1-6	-	TGCGCCAGCAGCCAAGAAAATGGTGAGACACCCCTCCACTTT	CASSQENGETPLHF
TRBV7-9	-	TRBJ2-3	-	TGTGCCAGCACCCCCCCCACAGATACGCAGTATTTT	CASTPPTDTQYF
TRBV15	-	TRBJ2-1	TRBD2	TGTGCCACCAGCGGGCCGACTAGCGGGAGGGCCGACAATGAGCAGTTCTTC	CATSGPTSGRADNEQFF
TRBV7-2	-	TRBJ2-7	TRBD1	TGTGCCAGCAGCGCCGGTGGGACAGCCTACGAGCAGTACTTC	CASSAGGTAYEQYF
TRBV24-1	-	TRBJ1-2	-	TGTGCCACCAGTGATATGACCGGGGGCGGGCAGGATGGCTACACCTTC	CATSDMTGGGQDGYTF
TRBV29-1	medium-sized	TRBJ2-1	-	TGCAGCGTTGATGGGGGGCGAAGTGAGCAGTTCTTC	CSVDGGRSEQFF
TRBV15	-	TRBJ1-2	-	TGTGCCACCAGCAGAATTAATAAGCTTGGCTACACCTTC	CATSRINKLGYTF
TRBV5-1	-	TRBJ1-1	-	TGCGCCAGCTCCGGGAGTACTGAAGCTTTCTTT	CASSGSTEAFF
TRBV10-3	-	TRBJ1-4	-	TGTGCCATCAGTGAGGGGGGATACTCAAATGAAAAACTGTTTTTT	CAISEGGYSNEKLFF
TRBV2	few	TRBJ2-3	-	TGTGCCAGCACCAGGACCACAGATACGCAGTATTTT	CASTRTTDTQYF
TRBV9	many	TRBJ1-2	TRBD1	TGTGCCAGCAGCGTGGGACAGGCCTATGGCTACACCTTC	CASSVGQAYGYTF
TRBV19	medium-sized	TRBJ2-7	-	TGTGCCAGTAGCGGGGACGAGCAGTACTTC	CASSGDEQYF
TRBV6-5	-	TRBJ2-2	-	TGTGCCAGCAGTTGGTGGGGGGCAGGGCAGGACACCGGGGAGCTGTTTTTT	CASSWWGAGQDTGELFF
TRBV19	once	TRBJ2-1	TRBD2	TGTGCCAGTAGTATGCCTAGCGGGAATGAGCAGTTCTTC	CASSMPSGNEQFF
TRBV4-2	few	TRBJ2-3	TRBD2	TGTGCCAGCAGCCAGCGGGGGGAAAGCACAGATACGCAGTATTTT	CASSQRGESTDTQYF
TRBV7-9	many	TRBJ1-6	TRBD1	TGTGCCAGCAGCTTAGAGGGGGCCCCTGGTTCACCCCTCCACTTT	CASSLEGAPGSPLHF
TRBV5-6	-	TRBJ2-7	TRBD1	TGTGCCAGCAGCCTTGGGACAGCGGTCTACGAGCAGTACTTC	CASSLGTAVYEQYF
TRBV9	-	TRBJ1-6	TRBD1	TGTGCCAGCAGCACCTTTCGGACAGGCCTCCATTCACCCCTCCACTTT	CASSTFRTGLHSPLHF
TRBV6-6	many	TRBJ1-1	TRBD1	TGTGCCAGCATTCTAGACAGGGCGGTTGAAGCTTTCTTT	CASILDRAVEAFF
TRBV10-3	few	TRBJ1-6	-	TGTGCCACTCTACAGGGATGGGATTCACCCCTCCACTTT	CATLQGWDSPLHF
TRBV19	-	TRBJ1-1	-	TGTGCCAGTAGTGCAGCGTTACAGGGTTGGTACACTGAAGCTTTCTTT	CASSAALQGWYTEAFF
TRBV7-9	-	TRBJ1-2	-	TGTGCCAGCAGCTCACACGACTATGGCTACACCTTC	CASSSHDYGYTF
TRBV6-5	many	TRBJ1-2	-	TGTGCCAGCAGTTCCCCCCCGGCTTCCCCGGATGGCTACACCTTC	CASSSPPASPDGYTF
TRBV20-1	-	TRBJ1-3	-	TGCAGTGCTAGCCCAGTTGGGGGGATCGGAAACACCATATATTTT	CSASPVGGIGNTIYF
TRBV19	few	TRBJ1-1	TRBD1	TGTGCCAGTAGTAAACCGGGACAGGGGACAGTGAACACTGAAGCTTTCTTT	CASSKPGQGTVNTEAFF
TRBV2	-	TRBJ2-7	-	TGTGCCAGCAGACCCACAGGGTCCCACGAGCAGTACTTC	CASRPTGSHEQYF
TRBV5-1	many	TRBJ2-2	-	TGCGCCAGCACTTTCGCCGGGGAGCTGTTTTTT	CASTFAGELFF
TRBV9	-	TRBJ2-7	-	TGTGCCAGCAGCGGAGAGACCCTCGGGATCCCCTCCTACGAGCAGTACTTC	CASSGETLGIPSYEQYF
TRBV14	-	TRBJ2-5	-	TGTGCCAGCAGCGCAGCAAGGAGAGAGACCCAGTACTTC	CASSAARRETQYF
TRBV2	-	TRBJ1-6	TRBD1	TGTGCCAGCACCCCACCAACAGGGGATAATTCACCCCTCCACTTT	CASTPPTGDNSPLHF
TRBV6-6	many	TRBJ2-7	-	TGTGCCAGCAGTTCGGGACTTACCTACGAGCAGTACTTC	CASSSGLTYEQYF
TRBV2	-	TRBJ2-3	TRBD2	TGTGCCAGCACGTCTAGGGCGGGAGTCCCAGATACGCAGTATTTT	CASTSRAGVPDTQYF
TRBV2	medium-sized	TRBJ1-5	-	TGTGCCAGCAGTGAAGGGGTTTACAGCAATCAGCCCCAGCATTTT	CASSEGVYSNQPQHF
TRBV9	-	TRBJ1-6	-	TGTGCCAGCAGCCTCAGGACGGGTTCACCCCTCCACTTT	CASSLRTGSPLHF